These 17 T cell receptor beta chains share one sample of origin, sequenced in a study of a mutant IDH1 vaccine in newly diagnosed glioma. Their specific antigens are unknown. The repertoire was sequenced with immunoSEQ multiplex PCR; TCRdb's copy has only in-frame clones and lacks some. The data contain roughly 56,000 clones, about 80% of them singletons. Described time point: week 47, end of study. It was 300 ug of mutant IDH1 20-mer peptide that made up each vaccine dose, given with topical imiquimod. Sequences were derived from PBMCs, sampled from a glioma patient whose treatment included an IDH1 peptide vaccine. These receptors were taken from a man aged 45-65 years with glioma.

This chain uses TRBV6-6 with TRBJ2-2; D remains unclear. The CDR3 is 11 residues long. Germline assignment: CDR1 MNHNY and CDR2 SVGAGI (reference sequence). The V and J ends lost 6 bases and 8 bases respectively, with 7 bases between them. The CDR3 bases are TGTGCCAGCAGCCCTTCAGGGGAGCTGTTTTTT. This encodes CASSPSGELFF.

The chain is built from TRBV7-9 and TRBJ1-2; D is perhaps TRBD1 (5 bases). Trimming left V 4 bases short and J 4 bases short, with 10 bases between. The length of the CDR3 is 13 residues. The germline gives CDR1 SEHNR, CDR2 FQNEAQ (reference sequence). CDR3 region: CASSSGQFYGYTF. For the CDR3, the DNA is TGTGCCAGCAGCTCCGGACAATTCTATGGCTACACCTTC.

The CDR3 protein is CASSLGNEQYF. For the CDR3, the DNA is TGTGCCAGCAGTTTAGGGAACGAGCAGTACTTC. The V gene is TRBV27, the J gene TRBJ2-7; unclear D gene. The length of the CDR3 is 11 residues. CDR1 is MNHEY and CDR2 is SMNVEV in the germline V gene (reference sequence). V was shortened by 2 bases and J by 5 bases, with 4 bases between the two germline ends.

This chain joins TRBV6-5 and TRBJ2-7; no firm D call. Deletions cut 6 bases from V and 1 base from J, with 7 bases between. The V gene's germline CDR1 is MNHEY and CDR2 SVGAGI. The CDR3 sequence is 12 residues long. The CDR3 nucleotides are TGTGCCAGCAGCCGTTCGTCCTACGAGCAGTACTTC. This translates into CASSRSSYEQYF.

The V call is TRBV14, the J call TRBJ1-1; the match to TRBD1 covers 7 bases. Germline CDR1 SGHDN, CDR2 FVKESK. J gave up 7 bases and V 4 bases, and 3 bases lay outside the gene matches. CDR3 size: 12 residues. The CDR3 reads CASSRGTDEAFF. The CDR3 DNA sequence: TGTGCCAGCAGCCGCGGGACAGATGAAGCTTTCTTT.

This chain connects TRBV6-6 to TRBJ2-3; D not certain. With 7 bases removed from V and 6 bases from J, the gap between germline ends came to 14 bases. The CDR3 is 13 amino acids. Germline CDR1 is MNHNY and CDR2 is SVGAGI (reference sequence). CDR3 bases: TGTGCCAGCACTATTGTGGGCCAGGATACGCAGTATTTT. Translation: CASTIVGQDTQYF.

This chain joins TRBV27 and TRBJ2-7, with D uncertain. Germline V CDR1 and CDR2: MNHEY, SMNVEV (reference sequence). CDR3 length equals 11 residues. Deletions cut 6 bases from V and 7 bases from J, with 10 bases between. The DNA of the CDR3 is TGTGCCAGCAGGGGGATAGGGGAGCAGTACTTC. This translates into CASRGIGEQYF.

V and J are TRBV11-2 and TRBJ2-2; 9 bases are a match to TRBD1. The CDR3 consists of 17 residues. Germline loops: CDR1 SGHAT, CDR2 FQNNGV. V shed 5 bases and J 3 bases; nucleotides not matched to a gene: 10. CDR3 sequence reads: CASSIIPGQGDTGELFF. CDR3 coding DNA: TGTGCCAGCAGCATAATACCGGGACAGGGCGACACCGGGGAGCTGTTTTTT.

The J gene is TRBJ2-7, the V gene TRBV4-1; D is undetermined. The CDR3 contains 15 residues. CDR1 MGHRA and CDR2 YSYEKL come from the germline V gene. Between the trimmed V and J ends, which lost 1 base and 0 bases, there was a span of 10 bases. CDR3 DNA: TGCGCCAGCAGCCAAGGACACGCGAGCTCCTACGAGCAGTACTTC. This encodes CASSQGHASSYEQYF.

V usage is TRBV5-1 and J usage is TRBJ2-3; 10 nucleotides align to TRBD2. The V and J ends lost 0 bases and 3 bases, in that order; junction bases with no gene match: 1. Looked up from germline, CDR1 is SGHRS and CDR2 is YFSETQ. This CDR3 comprises 15 residues. Here the CDR3 DNA reads TGCGCCAGCAGCTTGGCAGCGGGGGGGACAGATACGCAGTATTTT. It codes for CASSLAAGGTDTQYF.

The rearrangement joins TRBV5-4 to TRBJ2-1, with TRBD2 matching 9 bases. The CDR3 contains 14 residues. Germline lookup yields CDR1 SGHNT and CDR2 YYREEE (reference sequence). Trimming cost V 4 bases and J 8 bases; bases outside gene matches: 7. The CDR3 loop is CASSGGLAGDEQFF. The DNA of the CDR3 is TGTGCCAGCAGCGGGGGACTAGCTGGGGATGAGCAGTTCTTC.

Ten or more counts support this clone. The rearrangement uses TRBV5-4 and TRBJ2-1, with D maybe TRBD2 (6 bases). V lost 2 bases and J 6 bases, leaving 9 bases between the germline ends. The CDR3 runs to 13 residues. Germline V gene data show CDR1 as SGHNT and CDR2 as YYREEE (reference sequence). The CDR3 loop is CASSFLGGNEQFF. CDR3 bases: TGTGCCAGCAGCTTCCTGGGGGGCAATGAGCAGTTCTTC.

V and J are TRBV4-1 and TRBJ2-5; no clear D. Trimming removed 0 bases from V and 7 bases from J, with 15 bases in between. The CDR3 length is 15 residues. In germline, CDR1 is MGHRA, CDR2 YSYEKL. The CDR3 bases are TGCGCCAGCAGCCAAGACCATGGCCAGGAAGGGACCCAGTACTTC. It translates to CASSQDHGQEGTQYF.

This clone has just a few counts. DNA for the CDR3: TGTGCCAGTTCGGACAGGGATAGCAATCAGCCCCAGCATTTT. This encodes CASSDRDSNQPQHF. The V and J genes are TRBV27 and TRBJ1-5, with 8 nucleotides matching TRBD1. The V gene's germline CDR1 is MNHEY and CDR2 SMNVEV (reference sequence). The CDR3 covers 14 residues. Trimming removed 9 bases from V and 0 bases from J; junction bases left unmatched: 4.

The rearrangement joins TRBV7-2 to TRBJ2-3, with D possibly being TRBD2 (6 bases). CDR3 length equals 15 residues. The germline gives CDR1 SGHTA, CDR2 FQGNSA. V was cut by 0 bases and J by 0 bases, with 7 bases left in between. CDR3 in DNA: TGTGCCAGCAGCTTAGCCGGGGGTAGCACAGATACGCAGTATTTT. Amino acids: CASSLAGGSTDTQYF.

This clone was observed once. The chain employs TRBV14 and TRBJ1-2, with 10 bases fitting TRBD1. CDR3 length: 17 residues. CDR1 is SGHDN and CDR2 is FVKESK in the germline V gene. V was pared by 0 bases and J by 8 bases, with 12 bases of the junction left unmatched. CDR3: CASSQDLGDRGLGGYTF. CDR3 nucleotides: TGTGCCAGCAGCCAAGATCTAGGAGACAGGGGGCTCGGAGGCTACACCTTC.

This chain joins TRBV18 and TRBJ1-5, with D unclear. Trimming removed 6 bases at V and 4 bases at J, with 10 bases between. The CDR3 has 13 amino acids. The germline CDR1 and CDR2 sequences are KGHSH and LQKENI. CDR3 residues: CASSRDENQPQHF. DNA for the CDR3: TGTGCCAGCTCCCGGGATGAGAATCAGCCCCAGCATTTT.